The 13 T cell receptor beta chains listed next were all sequenced from one sample in a study of T cell changes during pregnancy in multiple sclerosis. Some clones are missing from TCRdb's copy, which holds only in-frame ones; the method was immunoSEQ multiplex PCR. The table lists 120,000 or so clones, approximately 94% of them singletons. The source material was peripheral blood, sampled before pregnancy. The receptors shown here come from a female donor with multiple sclerosis, enrolled in a pregnancy study.

V and J are TRBV9 and TRBJ1-1; TRBD1 matches at 9 bases. Germline lookup yields CDR1 SGDLS and CDR2 YYNGEE. Trimming at V came to 2 bases and at J to 4 bases, leaving 3 bases not matched to a gene. The CDR3 has 14 residues. CDR3 in DNA: TGTGCCAGCAGCGTGGGACAGGGTTTCACTGAAGCTTTCTTT. The encoded protein is CASSVGQGFTEAFF. Drawing the rest from reference TRBV9 and TRBJ1-1, the complete variable domain is DSGVTQTPKHLITATGQRVTLRCSPRSGDLSVYWYQQSLDQGLQFLIQYYNGEERAKGNILERFSAQQFPDLHSELNLSSLELGDSALYFCASSVGQGFTEAFFGQGTRLTVV.

The V call is TRBV5-1, the J call TRBJ1-2, with D maybe TRBD1 (5 bases). V dropped 0 bases and J dropped 4 bases, with 13 bases sitting between them. The CDR3 covers 15 residues. Germline CDR1 is SGHRS and CDR2 is YFSETQ. CDR3 coding DNA: TGCGCCAGCAGCTTGGTACGGGGGGGGGTCTATGGCTACACCTTC. It yields the protein CASSLVRGGVYGYTF. The whole variable domain, filled in from reference TRBV5-1 and TRBJ1-2, reads KAGVTQTPRYLIKTRGQQVTLSCSPISGHRSVSWYQQTPGQGLQFLFEYFSETQRNKGNFPGRFSGRQFSNSRSEMNVSTLELGDSALYLCASSLVRGGVYGYTFGSGTRLTVV.

The sample holds a few counts of this clone. This rearrangement joins TRBV10-3 to TRBJ1-5, with D uncertain. Germline CDR1 ENHRY, CDR2 SYGVKD. The V gene lost 5 bases and the J gene lost 5 bases, with 7 bases spanning the gap. The CDR3 consists of 12 residues. This CDR3 is CAISLPDQPQHF. The DNA of the CDR3 is TGTGCCATCAGTCTGCCGGATCAGCCCCAGCATTTT.

The sample holds one count of this clone. The rearrangement links TRBV27 to TRBJ1-1; D gene uncertain. The germline gives CDR1 MNHEY, CDR2 SMNVEV (reference sequence). The ends were cut back, 7 bases at V and 6 bases at J, with 21 bases in the middle. CDR3 length: 15 amino acids. The CDR3 spells CASIPTPSSTAEAFF. CDR3 nucleotides: TGTGCCAGCATCCCTACGCCTAGTTCAACCGCTGAAGCTTTCTTT.

The chain joins TRBV29-1 to TRBJ1-2; D ambiguous. The CDR3 is 12 amino acids. Germline CDR1 and CDR2: SQVTM and ANQGSEA. Trimming stripped 6 bases from V and 2 bases from J, with 10 bases between. The CDR3 bases are TGCAGCGTCTCGAGCCTCAACTATGGCTACACCTTC. Protein: CSVSSLNYGYTF.

This clone has only a few counts. V and J are TRBV2 and TRBJ2-1; 8 bases line up with TRBD1. The ends lost 5 bases at V and 4 bases at J; junction bases unmatched: 7. CDR1 and CDR2 (germline): SNHLY, FYNNEI. The CDR3 has 15 amino acids. As DNA, the CDR3 is TGTGCCAGCAGTCTGCGACAGGGGCAATACAATGAGCAGTTCTTC. This gives the protein CASSLRQGQYNEQFF.

The V gene is TRBV30, the J gene TRBJ2-2; 10 positions agree with TRBD2. The germline V gene encodes CDR1 GTSNPN and CDR2 SVGIG (reference sequence). J was trimmed by 4 bases and V by 0 bases; bases with no gene match: 5. CDR3 size: 16 residues. The CDR3 coding sequence is TGTGCCTGGAGTGTACTAGCGGGATCCCCCACCGGGGAGCTGTTTTTT. Its translation: CAWSVLAGSPTGELFF.

This chain uses TRBV27 with TRBJ2-2; 8 bases match TRBD1. The CDR3 spans 11 residues. CDR1 is MNHEY and CDR2 is SMNVEV in the germline V gene (reference sequence). The CDR3 spells CSGRGPGELFF. In DNA, the CDR3 is TGTTCCGGCAGGGGGCCCGGGGAGCTGTTTTTT.

This clone was seen only once. Without the conserved terminal phenylalanine or tryptophan, this CDR3 likely stems from a read error. The rearrangement joins TRBV5-6 to TRBJ1-4; D is possibly TRBD1 (6 bases). V lost 4 bases to trimming and J lost 6 bases, with 13 bases between them. Germline V gene sequence: CDR1 SGHDT, CDR2 YYEEEE. This CDR3 contains 14 residues. Written as DNA, the CDR3 is TGTGCCAGCAGCCCGCGGGGGCGGGATGAAAAACTGTTTCTT. This encodes CASSPRGRDEKLFL.

The chain joins TRBV6-5 to TRBJ1-1; 10 positions agree with TRBD1. CDR1 is MNHEY, CDR2 SVGAGI, per germline. This CDR3 is built from 16 residues. The J segment lost 0 bases and the V segment lost 0 bases, leaving 1 base of the junction unmatched. CDR3 bases: TGTGCCAGCAGTTACTCGGGACAGGGGATGAACACTGAAGCTTTCTTT. Its protein is CASSYSGQGMNTEAFF.

This clone was detected only once. The chain combines TRBV4-1 with TRBJ2-2, with D possibly matching TRBD2 (5 bases). The germline CDR1 and CDR2 sequences are MGHRA and YSYEKL. Trimming removed 0 bases at V and 3 bases at J, with 14 bases between. The CDR3 extends over 17 amino acids. The CDR3 DNA is TGCGCCAGCAGCCAAGATCTGTCCGGGGTATACACCGGGGAGCTGTTTTTT. It specifies CASSQDLSGVYTGELFF.

The chain couples TRBV5-1 to TRBJ2-7; weak D call: TRBD2 (6 bases). The CDR3 is 15 amino acids. V lost 4 bases and J 0 bases, leaving 14 bases between the germline ends. Per the germline V gene, CDR1 is SGHRS and CDR2 is YFSETQ. The CDR3 region has the DNA TGCGCCAGCAGCACCTCTACGGGGGTCTCCTACGAGCAGTACTTC. Its protein is CASSTSTGVSYEQYF. Supplemented by reference TRBV5-1 and TRBJ2-7, the full variable domain reads KAGVTQTPRYLIKTRGQQVTLSCSPISGHRSVSWYQQTPGQGLQFLFEYFSETQRNKGNFPGRFSGRQFSNSRSEMNVSTLELGDSALYLCASSTSTGVSYEQYFGPGTRLTVT.

The chain is built from TRBV19 and TRBJ1-3, with 10 bases fitting TRBD1. The germline V gene encodes CDR1 LNHDA and CDR2 SQIVND (reference sequence). The CDR3 loop spans 19 amino acids. J was trimmed by 0 bases and V by 2 bases; bases with no gene match: 10. The CDR3 bases are TGTGCCAGTAGTATACTGGGGACAGGGGACCTTTCCTCTGGAAACACCATATATTTT. Residues: CASSILGTGDLSSGNTIYF.